A selection of T cell receptor beta chains follows, all from one sample in a study of PD-1 blockade in classical Hodgkin lymphoma. Profiling relied on immunoSEQ multiplex PCR, and the TCRdb table lists in-frame clones only, not all of them. The table has roughly 15,000 clones, 82% seen once. The sequencing used peripheral blood mononuclear cells (PBMCs), collected at baseline. These receptors were obtained from a human donor with classical Hodgkin lymphoma. CDR3s include the opening cysteine and the closing phenylalanine or tryptophan. Each record gives: clone size, CDR3 length, J gene, V gene, D gene, CDR3 protein, CDR3 DNA. A D gene is named only where the DNA matches it firmly. The size field is filled for only some rows; it gives once, few, many or a size class.

NA	13	TRBJ1-5	TRBV19	NA	CASSRGDFWAQHF	TGTGCCAGTAGTCGAGGTGACTTCTGGGCCCAGCATTTT
NA	15	TRBJ2-7	TRBV9	NA	CASSEGSLGRYEQYF	TGTGCCAGCAGCGAGGGGAGCCTGGGTCGGTACGAGCAGTACTTC
NA	13	TRBJ1-5	TRBV2	NA	CASSYDRYQPQHF	TGTGCCAGCAGTTATGACCGATATCAGCCCCAGCATTTT
few	13	TRBJ1-5	TRBV10-1	NA	CASSVGVNQPQHF	TGCGCCAGCAGTGTCGGGGTCAATCAGCCCCAGCATTTT
few	16	TRBJ2-3	TRBV11-2	TRBD2	CASSLEGLAGADTQYF	TGTGCCAGCAGCTTAGAGGGACTAGCGGGGGCTGATACGCAGTATTTT
NA	17	TRBJ2-6	TRBV5-6	NA	CASSLGAASSGANVLTF	TGTGCCAGCAGCTTGGGGGCCGCGAGCTCTGGGGCCAACGTCCTGACTTTC
few	14	TRBJ1-5	TRBV19	TRBD1	CASSGTGGNQPQHF	TGTGCCAGTTCCGGGACAGGGGGCAATCAGCCCCAGCATTTT
NA	14	TRBJ1-6	TRBV19	NA	CASTRREGNSPLHF	TGTGCCAGTACCCGGCGGGAAGGCAATTCACCCCTCCACTTT
NA	14	TRBJ1-4	TRBV2	NA	CASSERRINEKLFF	TGTGCCAGCAGTGAACGGAGAATTAATGAAAAACTGTTTTTT
few	14	TRBJ2-3	TRBV9	NA	CASSGEFGTDTQYF	TGTGCCAGTTCAGGGGAATTCGGCACAGATACGCAGTATTTT
NA	15	TRBJ2-1	TRBV28	TRBD2	CASRSAGTIINEQFF	TGTGCCAGCAGGAGTGCCGGGACTATTATCAATGAGCAGTTCTTC
large	14	TRBJ2-5	TRBV6-5	NA	CASSYGAAEETQYF	TGTGCCAGCAGTTACGGAGCGGCCGAAGAGACCCAGTACTTC
NA	14	TRBJ1-1	TRBV7-3	NA	CASSPGRGSSEAFF	TGTGCCAGCAGTCCCGGGAGGGGTTCATCTGAAGCTTTCTTT
NA	15	TRBJ2-5	TRBV5-6	NA	CASSELGLLGETQYF	TGTGCCAGCAGCGAGCTGGGGCTCCTCGGGGAGACCCAGTACTTC
NA	13	TRBJ1-4	TRBV25-1	NA	CASTSREQGKLFF	TGTGCCAGCACCTCCCGGGAGCAGGGAAAACTGTTTTTT
NA	15	TRBJ1-2	TRBV5-4	NA	CASSLDIESNYGYTF	TGTGCCAGCAGCTTGGATATAGAATCTAACTATGGCTACACCTTC
few	15	TRBJ2-3	TRBV9	TRBD2	CASSVLAGPTDTQYF	TGTGCCAGCAGCGTTCTAGCGGGCCCCACAGATACGCAGTATTTT
NA	16	TRBJ1-3	TRBV10-3	NA	CAISGPGHRSGNTIYF	TGTGCCATCAGTGGACCGGGACACCGCTCTGGAAACACCATATATTTT
NA	14	TRBJ2-2	TRBV30	NA	CACTTGMGTGELFF	TGTGCCTGTACCACAGGGATGGGCACCGGGGAGCTGTTTTTT
NA	12	TRBJ2-1	TRBV25-1	TRBD1	CASSGDSREQFF	TGTGCCAGCAGTGGGGACAGCCGCGAGCAGTTCTTC
NA	16	TRBJ2-3	TRBV7-9	TRBD2	CASSSRLAGAGDTQYF	TGTGCCAGCAGCTCCCGACTAGCGGGAGCCGGGGATACGCAGTATTTT
NA	15	TRBJ2-2	TRBV5-1	NA	CASSLTTGMTGELFF	TGCGCCAGCAGCTTAACTACGGGAATGACCGGGGAGCTGTTTTTT
once	13	TRBJ1-3	TRBV5-1	NA	CASSLEAGNTIYF	TGCGCCAGCAGCCTCGAGGCTGGAAACACCATATATTTT
NA	15	TRBJ1-2	TRBV4-2	NA	CASSQELGGGYGYTF	TGTGCCAGCAGCCAAGAGCTCGGGGGAGGGTATGGCTACACCTTC
NA	16	TRBJ2-3	TRBV5-5	NA	CASSRTGTPSTDTQYF	TGTGCCAGCAGCCGTACCGGGACCCCCTCGACAGATACGCAGTATTTT
NA	16	TRBJ1-1	TRBV4-2	NA	CASSQEPSTKSTEAFF	TGTGCCAGCAGCCAAGAACCCTCTACGAAGAGCACTGAAGCTTTCTTT
NA	14	TRBJ2-7	TRBV4-1	NA	CASSPAPGHFEQYF	TGCGCCAGCAGCCCCGCCCCGGGCCACTTCGAGCAGTACTTC
NA	14	TRBJ1-4	TRBV27	TRBD1	CASSFRGRREKLFF	TGTGCCAGCAGTTTCAGGGGGCGGCGGGAAAAACTGTTTTTT
few	13	TRBJ2-2	TRBV5-5	NA	CASSRDGSGELFF	TGTGCCAGCAGCAGGGATGGTTCCGGGGAGCTGTTTTTT
NA	13	TRBJ2-1	TRBV7-2	NA	CASSLNWSGEQFF	TGTGCCAGCAGCTTAAATTGGTCGGGTGAGCAGTTCTTC
few	16	TRBJ1-1	TRBV18	NA	CASSRGGARPPTEAFF	TGTGCCAGCTCCCGCGGCGGGGCCCGCCCCCCCACTGAAGCTTTCTTT
NA	14	TRBJ2-7	TRBV7-2	NA	CASSLAWRPYEQYF	TGTGCCAGCAGCTTAGCGTGGCGGCCCTACGAGCAGTACTTC
NA	14	TRBJ1-5	TRBV28	NA	CASSFASVNQPQHF	TGTGCCAGCAGTTTCGCCTCCGTCAATCAGCCCCAGCATTTT
few	15	TRBJ2-3	TRBV5-4	NA	CASSLDQGRGDTQYF	TGTGCCAGCAGCTTGGACCAGGGGAGAGGAGATACGCAGTATTTT
NA	13	TRBJ1-5	TRBV5-1	NA	CASSPGVGQPQHF	TGCGCCAGCAGCCCAGGGGTGGGTCAGCCCCAGCATTTT
NA	12	TRBJ1-2	TRBV4-2	NA	CASTEGPYGYTF	TGTGCCAGCACCGAGGGACCCTATGGCTACACCTTC
NA	14	TRBJ2-5	TRBV29-1	TRBD1	CTTTGQAGSETQYF	TGCACCACGACGGGACAGGCGGGGTCGGAGACCCAGTACTTC
NA	12	TRBJ2-2	TRBV2	NA	CAITGRTGELFF	TGTGCCATCACAGGGCGGACCGGGGAGCTGTTTTTT
few	16	TRBJ1-6	TRBV2	NA	CASTSGGVFDNSPLHF	TGTGCCAGCACCTCCGGCGGGGTTTTTGATAATTCACCCCTCCACTTT
NA	14	TRBJ1-2	TRBV7-3	TRBD1	CASSPTGGTYGYTF	TGTGCCAGCAGCCCTACAGGGGGGACCTATGGCTACACCTTC
NA	17	TRBJ1-5	TRBV28	NA	CASSLLSGGGSNQPQHF	TGTGCCAGCAGCCTCTTATCGGGGGGAGGAAGCAATCAGCCCCAGCATTTT
NA	16	TRBJ2-5	TRBV28	NA	CASSRGTTRWSETQYF	TGTGCCAGCAGTCGCGGGACCACACGTTGGTCGGAGACCCAGTACTTC
NA	16	TRBJ2-3	TRBV6-1	TRBD2	CASSDLSGSSTDTQYF	TGTGCCAGCAGTGATCTCAGCGGGAGTAGCACAGATACGCAGTATTTT
NA	11	TRBJ2-7	TRBV27	NA	CASSGSYEQYF	TGTGCCAGCAGTGGATCCTACGAGCAGTACTTC
NA	20	TRBJ2-2	TRBV30	TRBD2	CAWSGPGLAGAVAGTGELFF	TGTGCCTGGAGTGGGCCGGGACTAGCGGGAGCGGTTGCGGGCACCGGGGAGCTGTTTTTT
NA	17	TRBJ2-2	TRBV5-6	TRBD2	CASSPRFGGGDTGELFF	TGTGCCAGCAGCCCCCGGTTCGGGGGGGGCGACACCGGGGAGCTGTTTTTT
once	15	TRBJ2-5	TRBV28	NA	CASRPRTVDKETQYF	TGTGCCAGCAGACCCCGGACGGTAGACAAAGAGACCCAGTACTTC
NA	15	TRBJ2-5	TRBV5-6	TRBD1	CASSLSRTGKETQYF	TGTGCCAGCAGCTTATCTCGGACAGGGAAAGAGACCCAGTACTTC
NA	12	TRBJ1-2	TRBV7-9	NA	CASSPGQMGYTF	TGTGCCAGCAGCCCCGGACAGATGGGCTACACCTTC
NA	14	TRBJ2-5	TRBV18	NA	CASSPPTNKETQYF	TGTGCCAGCTCACCACCCACTAACAAAGAGACCCAGTACTTC
NA	15	TRBJ2-1	TRBV5-4	TRBD2	CASSLPGGGDNEQFF	TGTGCCAGCAGCCTGCCGGGGGGGGGAGACAATGAGCAGTTCTTC
NA	16	TRBJ1-2	TRBV11-2	NA	CASSLFSGQTNYGYTF	TGTGCCAGCAGCTTATTTTCAGGACAGACAAACTATGGCTACACCTTC
NA	15	TRBJ2-2	TRBV7-7	TRBD1	CASSFKGAPVGELFF	TGTGCCAGCAGCTTCAAGGGGGCGCCAGTCGGGGAGCTGTTTTTT
few	14	TRBJ2-6	TRBV5-1	NA	CASSLGSGANVLTF	TGCGCCAGCAGCTTAGGGTCTGGGGCCAACGTCCTGACTTTC
NA	18	TRBJ2-3	TRBV4-1	TRBD2	CASSQAPSGGASTDTQYF	TGCGCCAGCAGCCAAGCTCCGAGCGGGGGGGCAAGCACAGATACGCAGTATTTT
NA	13	TRBJ2-7	TRBV15	NA	CATSRDLWGEQYF	TGTGCCACCAGCAGAGATCTCTGGGGTGAGCAGTACTTC
NA	13	TRBJ2-7	TRBV6-5	NA	CASNGNPRDEQYF	TGTGCCAGCAACGGCAATCCGAGGGACGAGCAGTACTTC
few	14	TRBJ1-1	TRBV4-1	NA	CASSQDPGNTEAFF	TGCGCCAGCAGCCAAGATCCAGGGAACACTGAAGCTTTCTTT
NA	15	TRBJ2-5	TRBV19	TRBD2	CASSIGGGEQETQYF	TGTGCCAGTAGTATCGGCGGGGGGGAACAAGAGACCCAGTACTTC